This T cell receptor beta chain was identified in a study of somatic mutations in cytotoxic T cells in rheumatoid arthritis. About this clone itself: No antigen is known for it.

Only in-frame clones appear in the TCRdb table, and some are missing; sequencing was by immunoSEQ multiplex PCR. This table has more than 5,500 clones, around 72% appearing once. V was clipped by 0 bases and J by 2 bases; unmatched bases: 4. Germline V gene lookup returns CDR1 SGHDN and CDR2 FVKESK. The CDR3 is 16 amino acids. Findings of the study overall: The study found that the largest CD8+ clone exceeded 20% of CD8+ cells in about an eighth of the roughly 60 patients. Rheumatoid arthritis patients, but not healthy controls, exhibited increasing CD8+ clonality with age.

This receptor was taken from a woman aged 60-75 years in good health. The V gene is TRBV14, the J gene TRBJ2-3; the match to TRBD2 covers 8 bases. Material: CD8+ T cells sorted from blood. The CDR3 nucleotides are TGTGCCAGCAGCCAAGATCACGGACTAGCCACAGATACGCAGTATTTT. Protein product: CASSQDHGLATDTQYF.